The present TCR beta chain was sequenced within a study of blood T cell repertoires in COVID-19. Overall study: There were acute and convalescent COVID-19 samples, and they came from the United States, Italy and Spain. PBMCs, B-cell-depleted T cells, or T cells were the source of the cDNA or gDNA that made up the material.

The germline CDR1 and CDR2 sequences are SEHNR and FQNEAQ (reference sequence). With V trimmed by 1 base and J by 7 bases, 7 bases remained unmatched. The CDR3 is made up of 15 amino acids. Per the original methods: Estimates of nucleated cell counts were drawn from the amplification of reference gene primers. Here immunoSEQ multiplex PCR was the method, and the copy in TCRdb shows in-frame clones only, minus some. V, J and clone size were drawn from that table, and D and trimming were deduced from the DNA. Of 120,000 to 150,000 clones listed, approximately 80% are singletons. This clone was observed a few times.

The sample consisted of peripheral blood. The clonotype originates from a woman older than 75 in a cohort sampled during active or convalescent COVID-19. The genes are TRBV7-9 and TRBJ2-1; 7 bases are a match to TRBD2. As DNA, the CDR3 is TGTGCCAGCAGCTTAGTTTTAGGGAGGGGTAATGAGCAGTTCTTC. This codes for CASSLVLGRGNEQFF.